Detailed here is one T cell receptor beta chain. Antigen unknown. This sample is drawn from a study of cytomegalovirus exposure and HLA in healthy donors. General study results and limits: Earlier findings revealed that most TCR beta V segments proved productive either about 90% or about 30% of the time. A later analysis showed TCR association rates differing by HLA locus, peaking at DRB1 and lowest at HLA-C.

CDR3 length equals 12 residues. The PCR employed 60 Vbeta primers together with 13 Jbeta primers. Profiling relied on immunoSEQ multiplex PCR, and the TCRdb table lists in-frame clones only, not all of them. The table has over 150,000 clones, 82% seen once. All the people who gave samples were healthy bone marrow donors. J is TRBJ2-7 and V is TRBV21-1; the D call of TRBD1 is as the table states it, not checked on the DNA. TRBV21-1 is reported as a pseudogene. The TCR sequence derives from a girl aged 10-17 years in good health and CMV-seropositive. Sequencing was done on a sample of PBMCs. In nucleotides, the CDR3 is TGTGCCAGCAGCAAAGGTATAGGCAGGGTTGTCTTC. Its protein is CASSKGIGRVVF.